This entry describes one TCR beta chain. This entry belongs to a study of blood T cell repertoires in COVID-19. Looking at the study overall: Sites across the United States, Italy and Spain contributed samples from acute and convalescent COVID-19.

J gave up 6 bases and V 0 bases, and 7 bases lay outside the gene matches. This CDR3 region has 14 residues. Germline-derived CDR1 and CDR2 are SQVTM and ANQGSEA. Original processing notes: Researchers report that nucleated cell counts were estimated from reference gene primer amplification. Libraries were prepared by immunoSEQ multiplex PCR; TCRdb keeps only in-frame clonotypes and omits some of them. From that table come the V and J calls and clone size; the DNA was used to work out D and trimming. The sample comprises over 250,000 clones, approximately 92% of which are singletons, and around 1.1% rests with the top ten. The recovered donors of Cohort 3 showed two negative PCRs, clearance, or symptom resolution.

This clonotype was obtained from a woman aged 30 to 39 who had recovered from COVID-19. The rearrangement links TRBV29-1 to TRBJ1-1; 7 bases line up with TRBD1. Input material: PBMCs or T cells enriched from blood (not recorded which). CDR3 in amino acids: CSVEDPRQGAEAFF. DNA of the CDR3: TGCAGCGTTGAAGATCCGAGACAGGGCGCTGAAGCTTTCTTT.